These T cell receptor beta chains were read from a single sample in a study of blood T cell repertoires in COVID-19. TCRdb's copy holds only in-frame clones and misses some; the assay was immunoSEQ multiplex PCR. The table includes about 200,000 clones, around 89% detected once. The source material was peripheral blood. Source of these receptors: a human donor in a cohort sampled during active COVID-19. Each CDR3 is given without its conserved first and last residue.

v_call: TRBV24-1; j_call: TRBJ2-7; cdr3_aa: ATSDFGQGPANEQY
v_call: TRBV7-2; j_call: TRBJ2-2; cdr3_aa: ASSSTGGNIGTGELF
v_call: TRBV6-2/TRBV6-3; j_call: TRBJ1-1; cdr3_aa: ASSNTLTGESTEAF
v_call: TRBV7-6; j_call: TRBJ2-5; cdr3_aa: ASSEQQETQY
v_call: TRBV6-6; j_call: TRBJ1-1; cdr3_aa: ASSPQASNTEAF
v_call: TRBV18; j_call: TRBJ1-6; cdr3_aa: ASSPQGARDSPLH
v_call: TRBV7-2; j_call: TRBJ2-3; cdr3_aa: ASRPQASTDTQY
v_call: TRBV9; j_call: TRBJ2-3; cdr3_aa: ASSPSGRTDTQY
v_call: TRBV4-1; j_call: TRBJ1-3; cdr3_aa: ASSPQVLSGNTIY
v_call: TRBV5-1; j_call: TRBJ1-4; cdr3_aa: ASSLAATGGGEKLF
v_call: TRBV28; j_call: TRBJ2-7; cdr3_aa: ASMAGNSYEQY
v_call: TRBV5-1; j_call: TRBJ2-7; cdr3_aa: ASSTGTGVNEQY
v_call: TRBV28; j_call: TRBJ2-7; cdr3_aa: ASSLETSLNSYEQY
v_call: TRBV18; j_call: TRBJ2-7; cdr3_aa: ASSPWSEYEQY
v_call: TRBV6-1; j_call: TRBJ1-4; cdr3_aa: ASSEDARGWKLF
v_call: TRBV5-5; j_call: TRBJ1-5; cdr3_aa: ASSFQNNQPQH
v_call: TRBV5-6; j_call: TRBJ2-7; cdr3_aa: ASSFGLAAHYEQY